This entry lists 6 T cell receptor beta chains sequenced from one sample in a study of blood T cell repertoires in COVID-19. The table came from immunoSEQ multiplex PCR; TCRdb's copy has only in-frame clones and leaves some out. The sample yields roughly 240,000 clones, roughly 82% seen once. The sequencing sample was made of peripheral blood. These TCRs come from a woman aged 70-85 years with acute or convalescent COVID-19.

The chain links TRBV27 to TRBJ1-4; perhaps TRBD1 as D (5 bases). CDR3 size: 16 residues. Germline values: CDR1 MNHEY, CDR2 SMNVEV (reference sequence). The V end was cut by 5 bases, the J end by 9 bases, with 22 bases between. The CDR3 is CASSPPFQGSSQKLFF. CDR3 in DNA: TGTGCCAGCAGTCCTCCCTTTCAGGGCAGTAGTCAAAAACTGTTTTTT.

The chain carries TRBV4-2 and TRBJ2-3; D is possibly TRBD1 (6 bases). CDR1 is LGHNA, CDR2 YNFKEQ, per germline. This CDR3 is built from 15 residues. V was shortened by 4 bases and J by 0 bases, with 11 bases between the two germline ends. Here the CDR3 DNA reads TGTGCCAGCAGCCTTGGACAGTCTAGCACAGATACGCAGTATTTT. As protein: CASSLGQSSTDTQYF.

The chain joins TRBV10-2 to TRBJ1-2, with D perhaps TRBD1 (6 bases). The CDR3 covers 12 residues. V was clipped by 4 bases and J by 13 bases, with 16 bases between them. CDR1 is WSHSY and CDR2 is SAAADI in the germline V gene. The CDR3 bases are TGCGCCAGCAGTGCTCCAGGGGAACTCTGCACCTTC. It encodes CASSAPGELCTF.

The chain carries TRBV7-9 and TRBJ2-7; 7 bases agree with TRBD1. CDR1 and CDR2 from the germline V gene are SEHNR and FQNEAQ (reference sequence). Trimming took 3 bases from V and 2 from J; bases not matched to a gene: 1. CDR3 length equals 13 residues. The chain's CDR3 is CASSFGTAYEQYF. The CDR3 coding sequence is TGTGCCAGCAGCTTTGGGACAGCCTACGAGCAGTACTTC.

V and J are TRBV28 and TRBJ1-6; no clear D. This CDR3 is 13 amino acids long. The germline V gene has CDR1 MDHEN and CDR2 SYDVKM. The CDR3 DNA reads as TGTCTAGCTCGTAGGGATCGTAATTCACCCCTCCACTTT. Translation: CLARRDRNSPLHF. Drawing the rest from reference TRBV28 and TRBJ1-6, the complete variable domain is DVKVTQSSRYLVKRTGEKVFLECVQDMDHENMFWYRQDPGLGLRLIYFSYDVKMKEKGDIPEGYSVSREKKERFSLILESASTNQTSMYLCLARRDRNSPLHFGNGTRLTVT.

The chain employs TRBV10-3 and TRBJ1-1; 8 bases match TRBD1. In germline, CDR1 is ENHRY, CDR2 SYGVKD. The CDR3 is 15 residues long. With V trimmed by 4 bases and J by 0 bases, 4 bases remained unmatched. The CDR3 region is CAISGRDRLNTEAFF. As DNA, the CDR3 is TGTGCCATCAGTGGCCGGGACAGGCTGAACACTGAAGCTTTCTTT.